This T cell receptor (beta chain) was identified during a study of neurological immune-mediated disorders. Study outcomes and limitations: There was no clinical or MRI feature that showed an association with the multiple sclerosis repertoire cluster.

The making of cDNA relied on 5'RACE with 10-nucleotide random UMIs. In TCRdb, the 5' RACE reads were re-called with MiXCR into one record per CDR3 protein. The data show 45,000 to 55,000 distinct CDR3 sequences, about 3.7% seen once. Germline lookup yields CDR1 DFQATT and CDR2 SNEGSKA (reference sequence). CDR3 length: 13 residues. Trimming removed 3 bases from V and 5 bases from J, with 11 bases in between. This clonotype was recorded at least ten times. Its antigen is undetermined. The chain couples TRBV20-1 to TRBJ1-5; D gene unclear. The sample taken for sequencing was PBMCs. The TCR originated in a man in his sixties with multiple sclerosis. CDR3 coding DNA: TGCAGTGCTAGCAAGGGAGGAGATCAGCCCCAGCATTTT. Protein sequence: CSASKGGDQPQHF.